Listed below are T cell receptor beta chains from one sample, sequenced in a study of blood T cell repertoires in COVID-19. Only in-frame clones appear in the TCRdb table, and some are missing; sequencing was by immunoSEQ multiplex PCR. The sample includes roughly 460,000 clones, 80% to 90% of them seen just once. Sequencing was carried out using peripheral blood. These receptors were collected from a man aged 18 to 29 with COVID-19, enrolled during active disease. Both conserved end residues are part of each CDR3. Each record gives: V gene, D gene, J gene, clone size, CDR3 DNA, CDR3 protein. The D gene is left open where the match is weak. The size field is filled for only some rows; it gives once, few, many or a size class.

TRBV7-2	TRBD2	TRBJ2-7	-	TGTGCCAGCAGCTTAGTCGCTAGCGGGGTAATTTCCTACGAGCAGTACTTC	CASSLVASGVISYEQYF
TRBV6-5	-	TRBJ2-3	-	TGTGCCAGCACGACGGGTTGGGGCACAGATACGCAGTATTTT	CASTTGWGTDTQYF
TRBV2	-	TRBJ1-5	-	TGTGCCAGCAGCGAGACAGTAGGCAATCAGCCCCAGCATTTT	CASSETVGNQPQHF
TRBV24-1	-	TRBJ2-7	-	TGTGCCACCAGTGATTTTGAACAGGGGGGGGCCGAGCAGTACTTC	CATSDFEQGGAEQYF
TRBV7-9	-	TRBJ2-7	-	TGTGCCAGCAGCCAAGGGGGCGGGATGAGCTCCTACGAGCAGTACTTC	CASSQGGGMSSYEQYF
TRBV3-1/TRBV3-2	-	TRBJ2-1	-	TGTGCCAGCAGCCTCATGACTAGAGCCAATGAGCAGTTCTTC	CASSLMTRANEQFF
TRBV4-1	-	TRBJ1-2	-	TGCGCCAGCAGCCAAGGGGCAGGGGACTATGGCTACACCTTC	CASSQGAGDYGYTF
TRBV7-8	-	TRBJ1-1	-	TGTGCCAGCCGACGAATGGGAGGGAGAGACACTGAAGCTTTCTTT	CASRRMGGRDTEAFF
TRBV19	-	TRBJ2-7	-	TGTGCCAGTAGTACCCAAGCTTCCTACGAGCAGTACTTC	CASSTQASYEQYF
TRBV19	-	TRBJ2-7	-	TGTGCCAGTAGTATATTTGGAGAGAGCTCCTACGAGCAGTACTTC	CASSIFGESSYEQYF
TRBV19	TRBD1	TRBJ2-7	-	TGTGCCAGTAGTATACGTAGGACAGGCCGTTACGAGCAGTACTTC	CASSIRRTGRYEQYF
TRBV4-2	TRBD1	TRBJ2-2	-	TGTGCCAGCAGTCAACAAGGGGGCGCGAACACCGGGGAGCTGTTTTTT	CASSQQGGANTGELFF
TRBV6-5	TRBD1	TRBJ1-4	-	TGTGCCAGCAGGCGACAGGGGATAGTCGAAAAACTGTTTTTT	CASRRQGIVEKLFF
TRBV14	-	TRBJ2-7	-	TGTGCCAGCAGCCAAGGACGGGGGAGGTCCTGGGAGCAGTACTTC	CASSQGRGRSWEQYF
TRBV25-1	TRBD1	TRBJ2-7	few	TGTGCCAGCAGTCCGACAGGGGGTCTGGACGAGCAGTACTTC	CASSPTGGLDEQYF